The 20 T cell receptor beta chains given below trace back to one sample, sequenced in a study of T cell changes during pregnancy in multiple sclerosis. Assay: immunoSEQ multiplex PCR; the TCRdb copy retains only in-frame clones and omits some. Among about 74,000 clones listed, roughly 92% were seen once. The material was peripheral blood, obtained after pregnancy. The receptor set was obtained from a female donor in good health, enrolled as a control in a pregnancy study.

The chain recombines TRBV11-2 with TRBJ1-2; 9 nucleotides align to TRBD1. CDR3 length equals 16 residues. CDR1 and CDR2 from the germline V gene are SGHAT and FQNNGV. Losses at the gene ends were 5 bases for V and 3 bases for J; bases not matched to a gene: 10. CDR3 sequence (DNA): TGTGCCAGCAGCCAGGCCGGGACAGGGTATCACTATGGCTACACCTTC. Protein: CASSQAGTGYHYGYTF. The whole variable domain, filled in from reference TRBV11-2 and TRBJ1-2, reads EAGVAQSPRYKIIEKRQSVAFWCNPISGHATLYWYQQILGQGPKLLIQFQNNGVVDDSQLPKDRFSAERLKGVDSTLKIQPAKLEDSAVYLCASSQAGTGYHYGYTFGSGTRLTVV.

The CDR3 sequence: CASSPMAEGELFF. CDR3 nucleotides: TGTGCCAGCAGCCCCATGGCCGAAGGGGAGCTGTTTTTT. The chain links TRBV25-1 to TRBJ2-2; D not resolved. The CDR3 length is 13 residues. Trimming cost V 6 bases and J 8 bases, with 13 bases left between them. CDR1 is MGHDK and CDR2 is SYGVNS in the germline V gene.

The V call is TRBV5-1, the J call TRBJ2-3; D perhaps matches TRBD1 (6 bases). Trimming removed 4 bases from V and 3 bases from J, with 15 bases in between. The CDR3 has 15 residues. Looked up from germline, CDR1 is SGHRS and CDR2 is YFSETQ. Here the CDR3 reads CASSQGHPGTDTQYF. The CDR3 DNA sequence: TGCGCCAGCAGCCAGGGACACCCTGGGACAGATACGCAGTATTTT. Based on the CDR3 plus reference TRBV5-1 and TRBJ2-3, the full variable domain is KAGVTQTPRYLIKTRGQQVTLSCSPISGHRSVSWYQQTPGQGLQFLFEYFSETQRNKGNFPGRFSGRQFSNSRSEMNVSTLELGDSALYLCASSQGHPGTDTQYFGPGTRLTVL.

The chain combines TRBV9 with TRBJ2-1; 11 bases are shared with TRBD2. The CDR3 length is 15 residues. Germline V gene sequence: CDR1 SGDLS, CDR2 YYNGEE. V shed 3 bases, J shed 3 bases, and the junction held 2 bases outside the gene matches. The CDR3 DNA reads as TGTGCCAGCAGCGCCGGGACTAGCGGCTACAATGAGCAGTTCTTC. Residues: CASSAGTSGYNEQFF.

Here the CDR3 DNA reads TGTGCCAGCAGTTTTAGCAGTTCCTACGAGCAGTACTTC. Translating gives CASSFSSSYEQYF. This chain joins TRBV27 and TRBJ2-7; D not resolved. CDR3 length equals 13 residues. The germline CDR1 and CDR2 sequences are MNHEY and SMNVEV (reference sequence). The V end was cut by 3 bases, the J end by 1 base, with 7 bases between.

CDR3 sequence reads: CASSHGTGNEQFF. DNA of the CDR3: TGTGCCAGCAGTCATGGGACTGGCAATGAGCAGTTCTTC. This chain joins TRBV27 and TRBJ2-1; tentative D call: TRBD2 (6 bases). V shed 5 bases and J shed 6 bases, with 11 bases lying between them. The CDR3 extends over 13 amino acids. Germline V lookup: CDR1 MNHEY, CDR2 SMNVEV (reference sequence).

This clone has a handful of counts. The genes are TRBV2 and TRBJ1-5, with D uncertain. V dropped 1 base and J dropped 3 bases, with 10 bases sitting between them. CDR3 length: 15 amino acids. CDR1 is SNHLY and CDR2 is FYNNEI in the germline V gene. CDR3 in DNA: TGTGCCAGCAGTGAAGGGTGGACTGACAATCAGCCCCAGCATTTT. This translates into CASSEGWTDNQPQHF.

V usage is TRBV10-3 and J usage is TRBJ2-7, with D tentatively TRBD1 (5 bases). The V gene's germline CDR1 is ENHRY and CDR2 SYGVKD. CDR3 size: 14 residues. With 9 bases removed from V and 0 bases from J, the gap between germline ends came to 15 bases. The CDR3 DNA follows: TGTGCCATGTCAGGGCAGGAGACCTCCTACGAGCAGTACTTC. Its protein product is CAMSGQETSYEQYF.

V is TRBV7-9 and J is TRBJ2-1; 13 bases agree with TRBD2. The CDR3 is 14 residues long. The V gene's germline CDR1 is SEHNR and CDR2 FQNEAQ (reference sequence). V shed 5 bases, J shed 7 bases, and the junction held 2 bases outside the gene matches. The DNA for the CDR3 is TGTGCCAGCAGCGCACTAGCGGGAGGGAATGAGCAGTTCTTC. Its translation: CASSALAGGNEQFF.

The chain has TRBV4-1 and TRBJ2-3, with TRBD2 identical over 9 bases. Per germline, CDR1 MGHRA and CDR2 YSYEKL. V trimming: 1 base; J trimming: 6 bases; junction bases outside the gene matches: 11. This CDR3 region has 17 residues. Written as DNA, the CDR3 is TGCGCCAGCAGCCAAGTTGTTGCGGGGGGGCCTGGGGATACGCAGTATTTT. Translated: CASSQVVAGGPGDTQYF.

This CDR3 reads CASSLEDGGNTEAFF. CDR3 sequence (DNA): TGCGCCAGCAGCCTAGAAGACGGGGGGAACACTGAAGCTTTCTTT. This sequence joins TRBV5-1 and TRBJ1-1; D is possibly TRBD1 (5 bases). The CDR3 loop spans 15 amino acids. V lost 4 bases and J lost 1, with 14 bases in between. Germline loops: CDR1 SGHRS, CDR2 YFSETQ.

This clone was seen only once. Other DNA sequences in this specimen translate into the identical CDR3. The chain recombines TRBV7-2 with TRBJ2-2, with no clear D. Trimming stripped 2 bases from V and 4 bases from J, with 8 bases between. The CDR3 extends over 14 amino acids. CDR1 SGHTA and CDR2 FQGNSA come from the germline V gene. CDR3 sequence reads: CASSLNGGTGELFF. CDR3 nucleotides: TGTGCCAGCAGCTTAAATGGCGGCACCGGGGAGCTGTTTTTT.

This chain connects TRBV4-1 to TRBJ2-5; 13 positions agree with TRBD2. CDR1 is MGHRA and CDR2 is YSYEKL in the germline V gene. The J segment lost 1 base and the V segment lost 4 bases, leaving 9 bases of the junction unmatched. The CDR3 has 18 residues. CDR3 nucleotides: TGCGCCAGCAGCCGCTTCCCGGGACTAGCGGGGTTCCAAGAGACCCAGTACTTC. Amino acid sequence: CASSRFPGLAGFQETQYF.

The chain combines TRBV27 with TRBJ1-2, with 8 bases aligning to TRBD1. V lost 5 bases, J lost 4 bases, and 3 bases stayed unmatched. CDR1 is MNHEY and CDR2 is SMNVEV in the germline V gene (reference sequence). The CDR3 extends over 13 amino acids. In nucleotides, the CDR3 is TGTGCCAGCAGTCCGACAGGGGTCTATGGCTACACCTTC. Translating gives CASSPTGVYGYTF.

The chain couples TRBV5-1 to TRBJ2-3; 14 nucleotides align to TRBD2. The length of the CDR3 is 15 residues. The J segment lost 9 bases and the V segment lost 4 bases, leaving 7 bases of the junction unmatched. CDR1 and CDR2 from the germline V gene are SGHRS and YFSETQ. The CDR3 sequence is CASSPGTSGRGTQYF. Written as DNA, the CDR3 is TGCGCCAGCAGCCCCGGGACTAGCGGGAGAGGCACGCAGTATTTT.

This chain links TRBV7-9 with TRBJ2-5, with 8 nucleotides matching TRBD2. CDR1 and CDR2 from the germline V gene are SEHNR and FQNEAQ (reference sequence). The V and J ends lost 2 bases and 0 bases, in that order; junction bases with no gene match: 5. The CDR3 runs to 16 residues. The CDR3 loop reads CASSLLTSENQETQYF. Written as DNA, the CDR3 is TGTGCCAGCAGCTTATTGACTAGCGAAAACCAAGAGACCCAGTACTTC.

The chain carries TRBV29-1 and TRBJ2-5; a weak D match, TRBD1 (7 bases). The CDR3 runs to 13 residues. Germline-derived CDR1 and CDR2 are SQVTM and ANQGSEA. Trimming removed 2 bases from V and 5 bases from J, with 12 bases in between. This CDR3 is CSVEMSGGETQYF. Written as DNA, the CDR3 is TGCAGCGTTGAAATGTCAGGGGGGGAGACCCAGTACTTC.

The genes are TRBV6-5 and TRBJ2-1, with 10 bases identical to TRBD2. Germline V gives CDR1 MNHEY, CDR2 SVGAGI. V shed 4 bases, J shed 9 bases, and the junction held 12 bases outside the gene matches. The CDR3 is 16 amino acids. The CDR3 spells CASSWTSSGGTGEQFF. The CDR3 nucleotides are TGTGCCAGCAGTTGGACCTCTAGCGGGGGTACGGGTGAGCAGTTCTTC.

V is TRBV29-1 and J is TRBJ2-1; 10 bases fit TRBD1. CDR3 length: 13 amino acids. Unmatched junction bases numbered 5, after V lost 6 bases and J lost 6 bases. Germline lookup yields CDR1 SQVTM and CDR2 ANQGSEA. For the CDR3, the DNA is TGCAGCGTATATGGGACAGGGGTCAATGAGCAGTTCTTC. Translating gives CSVYGTGVNEQFF.

This rearrangement joins TRBV14 to TRBJ1-1; TRBD1 is a possible D gene (6 bases). Trimming cost V 6 bases and J 6 bases, with 14 bases left between them. Germline CDR1 reads SGHDN; CDR2 reads FVKESK. The CDR3 runs to 13 residues. The CDR3 coding sequence is TGTGCCAGCAGTCAGCGCGGGGGCGCTGAAGCTTTCTTT. Amino acid sequence: CASSQRGGAEAFF.